The present TCR beta chain was sequenced within a study of shared clonotypes between healthy human individuals. Here immunoSEQ multiplex PCR was the method, and the copy in TCRdb shows in-frame clones only, minus some. The sample carries 950,000 to 1,100,000 clones, around 74% recorded once. A note on this clone: Its specificity is unknown.

Study-level results: Naive CD4 clonotypes overlapped across a handful of donors at about 5%.

V dropped 0 bases and J dropped 11 bases, with 11 bases sitting between them. The CDR3 length is 12 residues. From germline, CDR1 is GTSNPN and CDR2 SVGIG (reference sequence). V gene TRBV30 combines with J gene TRBJ1-5; D is unclear. The sequence came from a man between 18 and 35 years old in good health. The sequenced sample was memory CD4+ T cells sorted from blood. The sample's subset: CD45RA-negative fraction. In DNA, the CDR3 is TGTGCCTGGAGTGTACTACAGAGTACCCAGCATTTT. This sequence encodes CAWSVLQSTQHF.